Given below is one T cell receptor beta chain in context. Its antigen is currently unknown. A history of autoimmune disease or systemic immunosuppression excluded patients. Sampled blood was obtained at baseline, cycle 4 day 1, and cycle 7 day 1. This sample is part of a study of OX40 agonist ivuxolimab in advanced cancers. Germline CDR1 SEHNR, CDR2 FQNEAQ (reference sequence). This CDR3 spans 14 amino acids. Trimming took 8 bases from V and 5 from J; bases not matched to a gene: 6. This table comes from immunoSEQ multiplex PCR, and its TCRdb copy is limited to in-frame clones, with some not included. The sample lists around 60,000 clones, more than 75% occurring once. Study-level results: On average, a greater number of expanded clones characterised CD8+ T cells relative to CD4+. The authors also found low normalized T-cell clonal expansion in some nonresponders.

The sequencing here drew on CD4+ or CD8+ T cells sorted from blood, taken in a trial of the OX40 agonist ivuxolimab. This sequence originates from an adult with an advanced solid tumor such as melanoma, head and neck, liver or kidney cancer. The J gene is TRBJ1-6, the V gene TRBV7-9; TRBD1 matches at 7 bases. This CDR3 is CASHIGTDNSPLHF. The CDR3 DNA sequence: TGTGCCAGCCACATCGGGACAGATAATTCACCCCTCCACTTT.